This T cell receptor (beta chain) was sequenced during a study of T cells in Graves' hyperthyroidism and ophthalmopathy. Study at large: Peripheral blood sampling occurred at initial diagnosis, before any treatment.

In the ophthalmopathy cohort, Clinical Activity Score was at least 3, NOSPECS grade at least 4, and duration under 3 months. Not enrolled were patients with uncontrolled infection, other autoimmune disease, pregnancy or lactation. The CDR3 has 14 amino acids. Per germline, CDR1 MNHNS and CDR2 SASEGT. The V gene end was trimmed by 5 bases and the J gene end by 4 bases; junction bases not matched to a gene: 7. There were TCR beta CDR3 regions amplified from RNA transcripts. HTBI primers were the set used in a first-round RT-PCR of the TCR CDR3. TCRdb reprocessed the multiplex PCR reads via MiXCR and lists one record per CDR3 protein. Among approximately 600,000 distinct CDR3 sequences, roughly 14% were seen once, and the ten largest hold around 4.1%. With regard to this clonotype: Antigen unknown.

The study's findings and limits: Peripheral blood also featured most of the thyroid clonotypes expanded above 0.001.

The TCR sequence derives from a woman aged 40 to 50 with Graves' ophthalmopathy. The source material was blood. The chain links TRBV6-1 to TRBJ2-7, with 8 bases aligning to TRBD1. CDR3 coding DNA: TGTGCCAGCAGTCGGGACAGGATGCGGTACGAGCAGTACTTC. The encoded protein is CASSRDRMRYEQYF.